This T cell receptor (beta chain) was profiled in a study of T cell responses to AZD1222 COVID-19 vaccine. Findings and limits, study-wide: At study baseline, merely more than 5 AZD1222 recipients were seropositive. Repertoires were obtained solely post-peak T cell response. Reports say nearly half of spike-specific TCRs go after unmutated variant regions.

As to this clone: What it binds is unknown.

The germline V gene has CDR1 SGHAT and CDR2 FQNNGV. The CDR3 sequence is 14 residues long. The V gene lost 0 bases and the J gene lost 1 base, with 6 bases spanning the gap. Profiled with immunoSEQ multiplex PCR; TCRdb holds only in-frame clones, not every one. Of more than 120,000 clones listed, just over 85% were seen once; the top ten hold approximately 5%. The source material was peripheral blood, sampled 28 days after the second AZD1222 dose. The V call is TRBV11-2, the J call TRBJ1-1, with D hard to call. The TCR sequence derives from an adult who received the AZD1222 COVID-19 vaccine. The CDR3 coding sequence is TGTGCCAGCAGCTTAGAGTACTCGAACACTGAAGCTTTCTTT. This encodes CASSLEYSNTEAFF.